The 6 T cell receptor beta chains below come from one sample, sequenced in a study of T cell repertoires in cytomegalovirus infection. From the reads, TCRdb called clonotypes with MiXCR, one entry per CDR3 protein. The repertoire has roughly 700,000 distinct CDR3 sequences, roughly 33% of them found once; the top ten carry about 20%. These receptors are not linked to any known antigen. The specimen comprised cultured PBMCs, sampled from culture after CMV antigen stimulation. The receptors were sampled from a human donor in good health (CMV status not recorded). Some clones in this sample may be carry-over from other donors' samples.

There are a few counts of this clonotype. The chain uses TRBV11-3 and TRBJ2-3; D call uncertain. CDR1 is SGHNT and CDR2 is YENEEA in the germline V gene. The V gene lost 5 bases and the J gene lost 2 bases, with 8 bases spanning the gap. The CDR3 covers 13 residues. The CDR3 protein is CASSDGNTDTQYF. CDR3 sequence (DNA): TGTGCCAGCAGCGATGGGAACACAGATACGCAGTATTTT. Using reference TRBV11-3 and TRBJ2-3 for the parts outside the CDR3, the full variable domain is EAGVVQSPRYKIIEKKQPVAFWCNPISGHNTLYWYLQNLGQGPELLIRYENEEAVDDSQLPKDRFSAERLKGVDSTLKIQPAELGDSAVYLCASSDGNTDTQYFGPGTRLTVL.

This clonotype was found a few times. The chain carries TRBV7-4 and TRBJ1-3; perhaps TRBD1 as D (6 bases). V was trimmed by 5 bases and J by 3 bases, leaving 14 bases between them. Germline V gene lookup returns CDR1 SGHVT and CDR2 SQSDAQ. The CDR3 contains 15 residues. The DNA of the CDR3 is TGTGCCAGCAGCCTCGACAGGATTTATGGAAACACCATATATTTT. Amino acid sequence: CASSLDRIYGNTIYF.

This chain uses TRBV7-2 with TRBJ2-5; no clear D gene. There are 12 residues in the CDR3. From germline, CDR1 is SGHTA and CDR2 FQGNSA. V dropped 5 bases and J dropped 5 bases, with 9 bases sitting between them. The CDR3 DNA reads as TGTGCCAGCAGCCAAGGTTTGGAGACCCAGTACTTC. It is translated as CASSQGLETQYF. Full variable domain (remainder filled in from reference TRBV7-2 and TRBJ2-5): GAGVSQSPSNKVTEKGKDVELRCDPISGHTALYWYRQSLGQGLEFLIYFQGNSAPDKSGLPSDRFSAERTGGSVSTLTIQRTQQEDSAVYLCASSQGLETQYFGPGTRLLVL.

This clonotype was seen repeatedly, ten times or more. The chain recombines TRBV7-2 with TRBJ1-6, with a tentative D call TRBD1 (5 bases). This CDR3 is 11 amino acids long. V lost 5 bases to trimming and J lost 16 bases, with 12 bases between them. CDR1 SGHTA and CDR2 FQGNSA come from the germline V gene. CDR3 residues: CASSQGRQLHF. The DNA for the CDR3 is TGTGCCAGCAGCCAGGGACGGCAACTCCACTTT.

This clonotype turned up a few times. The chain joins TRBV12-3 or TRBV12-4 to TRBJ2-2, with 9 bases fitting TRBD2. The J segment lost 3 bases and the V segment lost 5 bases, leaving 7 bases of the junction unmatched. This CDR3 has 16 amino acids. The CDR3 DNA reads as TGTGCCAGCAGTCAGGGGCGACTAGCGGACACCGGGGAGCTGTTTTTT. Protein sequence: CASSQGRLADTGELFF.

This rearrangement joins TRBV29-1 to TRBJ2-3; no clear D. CDR3 length: 14 amino acids. Germline loops: CDR1 SQVTM, CDR2 ANQGSEA. With 4 bases removed from V and 0 bases from J, the gap between germline ends came to 11 bases. CDR3 bases: TGCAGCGTTGTCCTTCCCTCTAGCACAGATACGCAGTATTTT. This translates into CSVVLPSSTDTQYF.